These T cell receptor beta chains were read from a single sample in a study of shared clonotypes between healthy human individuals. Here immunoSEQ multiplex PCR was the method, and the copy in TCRdb shows in-frame clones only, minus some. This sample yields 2 million to 3 million clones, of which around nine tenths are seen a single time; roughly 0.14% belongs to the top ten. The specimen was naive CD4+ T cells sorted from blood. These receptors all come from a man aged 18 to 29 in good health. Each CDR3 is given with its conserved first and last residue. The D gene is left open where the match is weak. Part of the rows lack a size; the others show once, few, many or a class for expanded clones.

j_gene | v_gene | d_gene | abundance | len | CDR3aa | CDR3nt
TRBJ1-2 | TRBV27 | NA | once | 14 | CASSLSLSDYGYTF | TGTGCCAGCAGTTTATCGCTGAGCGACTATGGCTACACCTTC
TRBJ1-2 | TRBV5-1 | TRBD1 | NA | 13 | CASSRDRAYGYTF | TGCGCCAGCAGCCGGGACAGGGCTTATGGCTACACCTTC
TRBJ1-2 | TRBV28 | NA | NA | 17 | CASSPLEGRGANYGYTF | TGTGCCAGCAGTCCCCTTGAAGGGCGAGGGGCCAACTATGGCTACACCTTC
TRBJ2-5 | TRBV5-6 | TRBD2 | once | 15 | CASSLASLGGETQYF | TGTGCCAGCAGCTTGGCCTCTTTGGGAGGGGAGACCCAGTACTTC
TRBJ2-5 | TRBV5-1 | TRBD1 | NA | 15 | CASSPGQGGRETQYF | TGCGCCAGCAGCCCCGGACAGGGGGGAAGAGAGACCCAGTACTTC
TRBJ2-7 | TRBV11-3 | NA | NA | 13 | CASSLGADYEQYF | TGTGCCAGCAGCTTAGGTGCGGATTACGAGCAGTACTTC
TRBJ1-1 | TRBV7-3 | TRBD1 | NA | 13 | CASRGGECAEAFF | TGTGCCAGCAGAGGGGGCGAATGCGCTGAAGCTTTCTTT
TRBJ1-5 | TRBV28 | TRBD1 | NA | 14 | CASSGDREGQPQHF | TGTGCCAGCAGTGGAGACAGGGAGGGTCAGCCCCAGCATTTT
TRBJ2-7 | TRBV28 | TRBD2 | once | 14 | CASHSGGISYEQYF | TGTGCCAGCCATAGCGGGGGGATATCCTACGAGCAGTACTTC
TRBJ2-7 | TRBV9 | NA | NA | 15 | CASSVALQGRDEQYF | TGTGCCAGCAGCGTAGCTTTACAGGGTCGGGACGAGCAGTACTTC
TRBJ2-7 | TRBV5-1 | NA | NA | 15 | CASSLGQQQVYEQYF | TGCGCCAGCAGCTTGGGTCAGCAACAAGTCTACGAGCAGTACTTC
TRBJ1-3 | TRBV7-3 | NA | NA | 17 | CASSLSGSLSSGNTIYF | TGTGCCAGCAGCTTAAGCGGCAGCCTAAGCTCTGGAAACACCATATATTTT
TRBJ2-1 | TRBV18 | TRBD2 | NA | 15 | CASSRTSGNYNEQFF | TGTGCCAGCTCACGGACTAGCGGGAACTACAATGAGCAGTTCTTC
TRBJ1-2 | TRBV6-6 | NA | once | 12 | CASSGPGIGYTF | TGTGCCAGCAGTGGCCCAGGCATTGGCTACACCTTC
TRBJ2-7 | TRBV29-1 | NA | NA | 13 | CSVARDIPYEQYF | TGCAGCGTTGCACGGGACATTCCCTACGAGCAGTACTTC
TRBJ2-4 | TRBV5-6 | TRBD2 | NA | 16 | CASSYAGTSGINIQYF | TGTGCCAGCAGCTATGCCGGGACTAGCGGGATCAACATTCAGTACTTC
TRBJ2-3 | TRBV9 | TRBD2 | NA | 16 | CASSSRTSGKGDTQYF | TGTGCCAGCAGCTCTCGGACTAGCGGGAAGGGAGATACGCAGTATTTT
TRBJ1-2 | TRBV30 | NA | few | 14 | CAWSVQEGIYGYTF | TGTGCCTGGAGTGTACAGGAGGGGATCTATGGCTACACCTTC
TRBJ1-2 | TRBV30 | TRBD1 | few | 13 | CAWDQQGIAGYTF | TGTGCCTGGGACCAACAGGGGATTGCTGGCTACACCTTC
TRBJ1-5 | TRBV2 | TRBD1 | few | 14 | CASDLTGLSQPQHF | TGTGCCAGCGACTTGACAGGGTTAAGTCAGCCCCAGCATTTT